These T cell receptor beta chains were read from a single sample in a study of T cell responses to AZD1222 COVID-19 vaccine. Produced via immunoSEQ multiplex PCR; TCRdb's table is partial and in-frame only. The data show approximately 140,000 clones, 85% to 95% seen once. The sequencing used peripheral blood, collected on day 0 of AZD1222 vaccination. The receptors shown here come from an adult in good health. The CDR3 runs from the conserved cysteine through the conserved F or W. The order of the fields is J gene, V gene, clone size, D gene, CDR3 protein, CDR3 DNA. D genes are given only for firm matches. Expanded clones get a size class; other rows say once, few or many, or leave the size out.

J gene: TRBJ2-3
V gene: TRBV7-9
clone size: .
D gene: .
CDR3 protein: CASSLKPPDSSTDTQYF
CDR3 DNA: TGTGCCAGCAGCTTAAAACCTCCGGATTCAAGCACAGATACGCAGTATTTT

J gene: TRBJ2-7
V gene: TRBV19
clone size: .
D gene: .
CDR3 protein: CASSIRRGVDEQYF
CDR3 DNA: TGTGCCAGTAGTATCCGGAGGGGAGTTGACGAGCAGTACTTC

J gene: TRBJ1-2
V gene: TRBV12-3/TRBV12-4
clone size: few
D gene: .
CDR3 protein: CASSDAGSGYTF
CDR3 DNA: TGTGCCAGCAGTGACGCAGGGTCTGGCTACACCTTC

J gene: TRBJ2-1
V gene: TRBV9
clone size: .
D gene: .
CDR3 protein: CASSVDPGFGYEQFF
CDR3 DNA: TGTGCCAGCAGCGTAGACCCTGGATTTGGGTATGAGCAGTTCTTC

J gene: TRBJ2-1
V gene: TRBV6-5
clone size: .
D gene: .
CDR3 protein: CASSHGPYNEQFF
CDR3 DNA: TGTGCCAGCAGTCACGGCCCGTACAATGAGCAGTTCTTC

J gene: TRBJ1-2
V gene: TRBV18
clone size: .
D gene: TRBD1
CDR3 protein: CASSPGTGSDYGYTF
CDR3 DNA: TGTGCCAGCTCACCAGGGACAGGGTCAGACTATGGCTACACCTTC

J gene: TRBJ1-5
V gene: TRBV19
clone size: .
D gene: .
CDR3 protein: CASSIIWDKLYSNQPQHF
CDR3 DNA: TGTGCCAGTAGTATTATCTGGGACAAGCTTTATAGCAATCAGCCCCAGCATTTT

J gene: TRBJ1-2
V gene: TRBV29-1
clone size: .
D gene: .
CDR3 protein: CSVPDILHGYTF
CDR3 DNA: TGCAGCGTACCAGACATCTTGCATGGCTACACCTTC

J gene: TRBJ1-1
V gene: TRBV3-1/TRBV3-2
clone size: .
D gene: .
CDR3 protein: CASSQDRSKQEAFF
CDR3 DNA: TGTGCCAGCAGCCAAGATAGAAGTAAACAGGAAGCTTTCTTT

J gene: TRBJ2-2
V gene: TRBV3-1/TRBV3-2
clone size: .
D gene: .
CDR3 protein: CASSQPRTGRGTGELFF
CDR3 DNA: TGTGCCAGCAGTCAGCCAAGAACAGGGCGCGGCACCGGGGAGCTGTTTTTT

J gene: TRBJ2-3
V gene: TRBV2
clone size: .
D gene: TRBD1
CDR3 protein: CASGDSSTDTQYF
CDR3 DNA: TGTGCCAGCGGGGACAGTAGCACAGATACGCAGTATTTT

J gene: TRBJ2-7
V gene: TRBV24-1
clone size: .
D gene: .
CDR3 protein: CAPGDCSYEQYF
CDR3 DNA: TGTGCCCCCGGGGACTGCTCCTACGAGCAGTACTTC

J gene: TRBJ2-4
V gene: TRBV30
clone size: .
D gene: TRBD2
CDR3 protein: CAWSVGTRNIQYF
CDR3 DNA: TGTGCCTGGAGTGTAGGGACTAGGAACATTCAGTACTTC

J gene: TRBJ2-2
V gene: TRBV19
clone size: .
D gene: TRBD1
CDR3 protein: CASSRGQGRSGELFF
CDR3 DNA: TGTGCCAGTAGTAGGGGACAGGGTAGATCCGGGGAGCTGTTTTTT

J gene: TRBJ1-1
V gene: TRBV5-6
clone size: once
D gene: .
CDR3 protein: CASSLSPGTEAFF
CDR3 DNA: TGTGCCAGCAGCTTGTCGCCGGGGACTGAAGCTTTCTTT

J gene: TRBJ1-1
V gene: TRBV9
clone size: .
D gene: .
CDR3 protein: CASSVGGRDTEAFF
CDR3 DNA: TGTGCCAGCAGCGTAGGCGGCAGGGACACTGAAGCTTTCTTT

J gene: TRBJ2-7
V gene: TRBV27
clone size: .
D gene: .
CDR3 protein: CASSQSRLNSSYEQYF
CDR3 DNA: TGTGCCAGCAGTCAGTCACGGCTGAACAGCTCCTACGAGCAGTACTTC

J gene: TRBJ2-1
V gene: TRBV27
clone size: .
D gene: .
CDR3 protein: CASSLSPRIEQFF
CDR3 DNA: TGTGCCAGCAGTTTATCCCCGAGGATTGAGCAGTTCTTC

J gene: TRBJ2-2
V gene: TRBV18
clone size: .
D gene: .
CDR3 protein: CASSSTPPGSENTGELFF
CDR3 DNA: TGTGCCAGCTCATCGACCCCCCCGGGGTCGGAGAACACCGGGGAGCTGTTTTTT

J gene: TRBJ1-1
V gene: TRBV5-1
clone size: .
D gene: .
CDR3 protein: CASRTDGNTEAFF
CDR3 DNA: TGCGCCAGCAGGACCGACGGGAACACTGAAGCTTTCTTT

J gene: TRBJ2-1
V gene: TRBV12-3/TRBV12-4
clone size: once
D gene: .
CDR3 protein: CASSFWGGEQFF
CDR3 DNA: TGTGCCAGCAGTTTTTGGGGAGGCGAGCAGTTCTTC

J gene: TRBJ1-6
V gene: TRBV5-1
clone size: .
D gene: TRBD1
CDR3 protein: CASSLGQGVRDNSPLHF
CDR3 DNA: TGCGCCAGCAGCTTGGGACAGGGCGTCAGGGATAATTCACCCCTCCACTTT

J gene: TRBJ2-1
V gene: TRBV7-3
clone size: .
D gene: TRBD2
CDR3 protein: CASSLWGGSLDNEQFF
CDR3 DNA: TGTGCCAGCAGCTTATGGGGCGGGAGTCTGGACAATGAGCAGTTCTTC

J gene: TRBJ1-6
V gene: TRBV3-1/TRBV3-2
clone size: .
D gene: TRBD1
CDR3 protein: CASSDDREGNSPLHF
CDR3 DNA: TGTGCCAGCAGCGACGACAGGGAGGGAAATTCACCCCTCCACTTT

J gene: TRBJ2-3
V gene: TRBV29-1
clone size: .
D gene: .
CDR3 protein: CSVEAKSTDTQYF
CDR3 DNA: TGCAGCGTTGAAGCCAAAAGCACAGATACGCAGTATTTT

J gene: TRBJ2-7
V gene: TRBV9
clone size: .
D gene: TRBD1
CDR3 protein: CASSTRTGRTYEQYF
CDR3 DNA: TGTGCCAGCAGCACCCGGACAGGCCGAACCTACGAGCAGTACTTC

J gene: TRBJ1-3
V gene: TRBV5-1
clone size: once
D gene: .
CDR3 protein: CASSSGVSGNTIYF
CDR3 DNA: TGCGCCAGCAGCTCGGGGGTCTCGGGAAACACCATATATTTT

J gene: TRBJ2-1
V gene: TRBV6-6
clone size: .
D gene: .
CDR3 protein: CASSYSVGVKGEQFF
CDR3 DNA: TGTGCCAGCAGTTACTCCGTCGGGGTTAAGGGTGAGCAGTTCTTC

J gene: TRBJ1-6
V gene: TRBV28
clone size: .
D gene: .
CDR3 protein: CASSLGQGGSPLHF
CDR3 DNA: TGTGCCAGCAGTTTAGGGCAGGGCGGTTCACCCCTCCACTTT

J gene: TRBJ1-2
V gene: TRBV9
clone size: .
D gene: TRBD1
CDR3 protein: CASSDWDRGIYGYTF
CDR3 DNA: TGTGCCAGCAGCGATTGGGACAGGGGGATCTATGGCTACACCTTC

J gene: TRBJ2-3
V gene: TRBV24-1
clone size: .
D gene: .
CDR3 protein: CATSERDSTDTQYF
CDR3 DNA: TGTGCCACCAGTGAAAGGGACAGCACAGATACGCAGTATTTT

J gene: TRBJ1-1
V gene: TRBV7-8
clone size: .
D gene: .
CDR3 protein: CASSLDLNTEAFF
CDR3 DNA: TGTGCCAGCAGCTTAGATTTGAACACTGAAGCTTTCTTT

J gene: TRBJ1-2
V gene: TRBV7-9
clone size: .
D gene: .
CDR3 protein: CASSPMVVGAGYTF
CDR3 DNA: TGTGCCAGCAGCCCCATGGTCGTGGGAGCTGGCTACACCTTC

J gene: TRBJ1-2
V gene: TRBV7-8
clone size: .
D gene: .
CDR3 protein: CASSPDTNYGYTF
CDR3 DNA: TGTGCCAGCAGCCCGGACACTAACTATGGCTACACCTTC

J gene: TRBJ1-1
V gene: TRBV6-1
clone size: .
D gene: .
CDR3 protein: CASSESGPAGTEAFF
CDR3 DNA: TGTGCCAGCAGTGAAAGTGGGCCGGCGGGCACTGAAGCTTTCTTT

J gene: TRBJ2-6
V gene: TRBV9
clone size: few
D gene: .
CDR3 protein: CASSVGRGSGANVLTF
CDR3 DNA: TGTGCCAGCAGCGTAGGAAGAGGGTCTGGGGCCAACGTCCTGACTTTC

J gene: TRBJ2-4
V gene: TRBV7-9
clone size: .
D gene: .
CDR3 protein: CASKGDGLAKNIQYF
CDR3 DNA: TGTGCCAGCAAGGGAGACGGACTAGCCAAAAACATTCAGTACTTC

J gene: TRBJ1-6
V gene: TRBV3-1/TRBV3-2
clone size: once
D gene: TRBD1
CDR3 protein: CASSPSGTDNSPLHF
CDR3 DNA: TGTGCCAGCAGCCCCTCCGGGACAGATAATTCACCCCTCCACTTT

J gene: TRBJ1-5
V gene: TRBV7-2
clone size: .
D gene: .
CDR3 protein: CASSFGHTASSPNQPQHF
CDR3 DNA: TGTGCCAGCAGCTTCGGACACACAGCCTCAAGCCCCAATCAGCCCCAGCATTTT

J gene: TRBJ1-6
V gene: TRBV18
clone size: .
D gene: .
CDR3 protein: CASSQVRDNSPLHF
CDR3 DNA: TGTGCCAGCTCACAGGTTCGGGATAATTCACCCCTCCACTTT

J gene: TRBJ1-1
V gene: TRBV6-5
clone size: .
D gene: .
CDR3 protein: CASGMGGTPAEAFF
CDR3 DNA: TGTGCCAGCGGTATGGGGGGGACTCCGGCTGAAGCTTTCTTT

J gene: TRBJ1-5
V gene: TRBV30
clone size: .
D gene: .
CDR3 protein: CAWSPGSNQPQHF
CDR3 DNA: TGTGCCTGGAGTCCGGGGTCCAATCAGCCCCAGCATTTT

J gene: TRBJ1-2
V gene: TRBV27
clone size: .
D gene: TRBD1
CDR3 protein: CASSSSGTDYGYTF
CDR3 DNA: TGTGCCAGCAGTTCCTCCGGGACAGACTATGGCTACACCTTC

J gene: TRBJ1-1
V gene: TRBV18
clone size: .
D gene: TRBD1
CDR3 protein: CASSPGGQLNTEAFF
CDR3 DNA: TGTGCCAGCTCACCAGGGGGACAGCTAAACACTGAAGCTTTCTTT

J gene: TRBJ2-7
V gene: TRBV2
clone size: once
D gene: TRBD1
CDR3 protein: CASSETGQRLYEQYF
CDR3 DNA: TGTGCCAGCAGTGAAACGGGACAGCGCCTCTACGAGCAGTACTTC

J gene: TRBJ1-1
V gene: TRBV9
clone size: once
D gene: .
CDR3 protein: CASSVVGAGNTEAFF
CDR3 DNA: TGTGCCAGCAGCGTAGTTGGGGCAGGGAACACTGAAGCTTTCTTT

J gene: TRBJ2-3
V gene: TRBV5-1
clone size: .
D gene: .
CDR3 protein: CASSLASTDTQYF
CDR3 DNA: TGCGCCAGCAGCTTGGCAAGCACAGATACGCAGTATTTT

J gene: TRBJ1-3
V gene: TRBV11-3
clone size: .
D gene: .
CDR3 protein: CASSSTGNTIYF
CDR3 DNA: TGTGCCAGCAGCTCGACTGGAAACACCATATATTTT